Reported below is one T cell receptor beta chain. Antigen: not known. This entry belongs to a study of T cells in Graves' hyperthyroidism and ophthalmopathy. Overall study results and limits: The majority of expanded thyroid clonotypes above 0.001 also appeared in blood.

Hyperthyroidism in the patients, aged 18 to 65, was newly diagnosed and under 2 months in duration. Uncontrolled infection, other autoimmune disease, pregnancy or lactation disqualified patients from enrolment. The germline gives CDR1 SGHTA, CDR2 FQGNSA. Trimming took off 8 bases at V and 0 bases at J, with 14 bases between the two ends. This CDR3 comprises 15 residues. Amplification targeted TCR beta CDR3 regions from RNA transcripts. Using the HTBI primer set, a first-round RT-PCR was run on the TCR CDR3. TCRdb reprocessed the multiplex PCR reads with MiXCR, giving one entry per CDR3 protein. The sample contains nearly 750,000 distinct CDR3 sequences, approximately 40% of which appear only once.

The receptor was isolated from a woman in her 40s with Graves' hyperthyroidism. This sequence joins TRBV7-2 and TRBJ1-5; no reliable D call. The sample comprised blood. The CDR3 nucleotides read TGTGCCAGCTCACCAGTACAACCTAGCAATCAGCCCCAGCATTTT. Translating gives CASSPVQPSNQPQHF.